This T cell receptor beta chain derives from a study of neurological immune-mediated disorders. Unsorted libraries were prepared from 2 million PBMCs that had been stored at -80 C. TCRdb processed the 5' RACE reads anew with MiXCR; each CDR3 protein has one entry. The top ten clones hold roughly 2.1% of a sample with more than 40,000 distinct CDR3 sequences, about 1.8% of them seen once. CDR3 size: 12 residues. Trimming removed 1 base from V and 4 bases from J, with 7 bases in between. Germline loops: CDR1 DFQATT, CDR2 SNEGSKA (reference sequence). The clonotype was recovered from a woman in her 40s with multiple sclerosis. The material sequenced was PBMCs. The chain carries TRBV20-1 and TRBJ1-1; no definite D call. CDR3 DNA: TGCAGTGCTAGAGTGGGAACCACTGAAGCTTTCTTT. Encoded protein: CSARVGTTEAFF.